Below are 18 T cell receptor beta chains sequenced from a single sample in a study of human T cells and chemical hapten exposure (dated by TCRdb to the early 2020s). Library preparation used RACE. The sequencer was a NextSeq 500. TCRdb's own reprocessing of the public reads used fastp at Q25 and MiXCR and kept productive beta chains. Duplicate CDR3 protein sequences are folded into a single record with the most common DNA and genes. The table for this sample lists about 300,000 distinct CDR3 sequences; around 5.5% of them were counted only once. Approximately 8.2% of the sample belongs to the ten largest clones. The time point label on this specimen signifies: pre-sensitization, week 0. What the treatment or condition label conveys for this sample: therapeutic diphenylcyclopropenone sensitization with weekly scalp DPC. This material consisted of whole blood, taken in connection with sensitization to the hapten diphenylcyclopropenone (DPC). The receptors stem from a woman younger than 35 with alopecia areata. Some clones in this sample may be carry-over from other donors' samples.

This clonotype came up a few times. This chain connects TRBV20-1 to TRBJ1-2; a weak D match, TRBD1 (6 bases). Germline V gene sequence: CDR1 DFQATT, CDR2 SNEGSKA (reference sequence). The ends were cut back, 3 bases at V and 4 bases at J, with 15 bases in the middle. The CDR3 spans 14 residues. Here the CDR3 reads CSASQGGQSYGYTF. In DNA, the CDR3 is TGCAGTGCTAGCCAAGGGGGGCAAAGCTATGGCTACACCTTC.

This clonotype was counted between two and nine times. The V call is TRBV7-2, the J call TRBJ2-3, with D perhaps matching TRBD2 (6 bases). Deletions cut 3 bases from V and 7 bases from J, with 20 bases between. CDR3 length: 16 residues. The germline V gene has CDR1 SGHTA and CDR2 FQGNSA. CDR3: CASSLAGLAEPHTQYF. Here the CDR3 DNA reads TGTGCCAGCAGCTTGGCGGGACTTGCCGAACCCCATACGCAGTATTTT.

The CDR3 region is CASSGGTVNTGELFF. CDR3 DNA: TGTGCCAGCAGCGGGGGGACGGTGAACACCGGGGAGCTGTTTTTT. The chain uses TRBV7-2 and TRBJ2-2; D is possibly TRBD2 (6 bases). V was trimmed by 5 bases and J by 1 base, leaving 11 bases between them. The CDR3 sequence is 15 residues long. Germline-derived CDR1 and CDR2 are SGHTA and FQGNSA.

This clonotype has ten or more counts. The chain combines TRBV4-1 with TRBJ1-2; D call uncertain. Trimming cost V 2 bases and J 5 bases, with 18 bases left between them. Germline assignment: CDR1 MGHRA and CDR2 YSYEKL. The CDR3 contains 16 residues. The CDR3 protein is CASSQPSLVLRYGYTF. The CDR3, as DNA: TGCGCCAGCAGCCAACCTTCCCTGGTCCTAAGGTATGGCTACACCTTC.

This chain connects TRBV19 to TRBJ2-2; maybe TRBD1 (6 bases). This CDR3 has 12 amino acids. Germline values: CDR1 LNHDA, CDR2 SQIVND (reference sequence). V was trimmed by 8 bases and J by 4 bases, leaving 8 bases between them. CDR3: CASAGVTGELFF. DNA of the CDR3: TGTGCCAGTGCAGGGGTCACCGGGGAGCTGTTTTTT.

This clonotype was observed a handful of times. The chain couples TRBV18 to TRBJ2-4; the D is unclear. The V and J ends lost 2 bases and 3 bases respectively, with 5 bases between them. Germline V gives CDR1 KGHSH, CDR2 LQKENI. The CDR3 extends over 13 amino acids. The chain's CDR3 is CASSPEDKNIQYF. CDR3 nucleotides: TGTGCCAGCTCACCAGAGGACAAAAACATTCAGTACTTC.

The gene calls are TRBV6-5 and TRBJ1-5; the D is unclear. Per the germline V gene, CDR1 is MNHEY and CDR2 is SVGAGI. This CDR3 comprises 13 residues. V lost 4 bases, J lost 9 bases, and 13 bases lay in between. The DNA for the CDR3 is TGTGCCAGCAGTTCCACGACTGGGCGGCCCCAGCATTTT. Its protein is CASSSTTGRPQHF.

The chain is built from TRBV7-2 and TRBJ1-1; 8 nucleotides agree with TRBD1. Germline V gene lookup returns CDR1 SGHTA and CDR2 FQGNSA. The trim removed 1 base at V and 3 bases at J, leaving 4 bases unmatched. This CDR3 has 15 residues. The CDR3 reads CASSLVGQADTEAFF. CDR3 coding DNA: TGTGCCAGCAGCTTAGTGGGACAGGCGGACACTGAAGCTTTCTTT.

This clonotype appeared many times. The chain carries TRBV6-5 and TRBJ2-2; TRBD2 might be the D (6 bases). Germline lookup yields CDR1 MNHEY and CDR2 SVGAGI. The CDR3 has 14 amino acids. The V end was cut by 1 base, the J end by 6 bases, with 9 bases between. The CDR3 loop reads CASSYLRGAGELFF. The DNA for the CDR3 is TGTGCCAGCAGTTACTTGCGGGGCGCCGGGGAGCTGTTTTTT.

The chain recombines TRBV5-1 with TRBJ2-7; 7 bases agree with TRBD2. Germline V lookup: CDR1 SGHRS, CDR2 YFSETQ. J was trimmed by 3 bases and V by 4 bases; bases with no gene match: 13. The CDR3 loop spans 16 amino acids. The CDR3 here is CASSPSGRAGIYEQYF. DNA for the CDR3: TGCGCCAGCAGCCCGTCGGGGAGGGCGGGTATCTACGAGCAGTACTTC.

CDR3: CASSLLGGEAFF. The CDR3, as DNA: TGTGCCAGCAGTTTATTGGGGGGAGAAGCTTTCTTT. The rearrangement joins TRBV28 to TRBJ1-1; D is possibly TRBD1 (5 bases). Germline lookup yields CDR1 MDHEN and CDR2 SYDVKM. The CDR3 consists of 12 residues. Deletions cut 1 base from V and 8 bases from J, with 8 bases between.

This clonotype was counted at least ten times. V is TRBV5-6 and J is TRBJ2-5; unclear D gene. CDR3 length: 13 amino acids. Germline CDR1 reads SGHDT; CDR2 reads YYEEEE. Trimming stripped 1 base from V and 5 bases from J, with 9 bases between. The CDR3 DNA is TGTGCCAGCAGCTTGCGGTACTGGGAGACCCAGTACTTC. Residues: CASSLRYWETQYF.

The chain employs TRBV18 and TRBJ2-7, with 8 bases matching TRBD1. This CDR3 has 15 residues. Germline V gene lookup returns CDR1 KGHSH and CDR2 LQKENI. The J segment lost 4 bases and the V segment lost 2 bases, leaving 7 bases of the junction unmatched. CDR3 protein: CASSPGQGLAYEQYF. The CDR3 DNA sequence: TGTGCCAGCTCACCAGGACAGGGTCTGGCGTACGAGCAGTACTTC.

This clonotype was seen only a few times. The chain uses TRBV7-8 and TRBJ2-2; TRBD2 aligns across 10 bases. This CDR3 has 16 amino acids. The germline CDR1 and CDR2 sequences are SGHVS and FQNEAQ. V lost 4 bases, J lost 5 bases, and 7 bases stayed unmatched. In DNA, the CDR3 is TGTGCCAGCAGCTATCCTAGCGGGGGCGGGACCGGGGAGCTGTTTTTT. This sequence encodes CASSYPSGGGTGELFF.

This clonotype appeared a single time. A much larger clonotype is one base distant, so this may be a read error. The rearrangement joins TRBV12-3 or TRBV12-4 to TRBJ2-2, with TRBD1 identical over 8 bases. The length of the CDR3 is 14 residues. The CDR3 is CTSTRTGYTGELFF. CDR3 in DNA: TGTACCAGCACTCGGACAGGGTACACCGGGGAGCTGTTTTTT.

The chain joins TRBV6-2 or TRBV6-3 to TRBJ2-5, with 7 bases lining up with TRBD2. CDR3 size: 12 residues. J lost 3 bases, V lost 9 bases, and 4 bases had no gene match. Per germline, CDR1 MNHEY and CDR2 SVGEGT. CDR3: CARAGDKETQYF. In DNA, the CDR3 is TGTGCCAGGGCGGGAGACAAAGAGACCCAGTACTTC.

The V and J genes are TRBV4-1 and TRBJ2-1, with D unresolved. Deletions cut 1 base from V and 1 base from J, with 8 bases between. Germline V gene lookup returns CDR1 MGHRA and CDR2 YSYEKL. CDR3 length equals 15 residues. CDR3 amino acids: CASSQGGNSYNEQFF. DNA for the CDR3: TGCGCCAGCAGCCAAGGCGGAAATTCCTACAATGAGCAGTTCTTC.

Ten or more counts support this clonotype. This chain connects TRBV6-2 or TRBV6-3 to TRBJ2-3; 9 nucleotides agree with TRBD2. Germline V gives CDR1 MNHEY, CDR2 SVGEGT. Trimming at V came to 7 bases and at J to 7 bases, leaving 6 bases not matched to a gene. This CDR3 region has 13 residues. CDR3 region: CASIASGDYTQYF. CDR3 coding DNA: TGTGCCAGCATCGCTAGCGGGGACTATACGCAGTATTTT.